The 28 T cell receptor beta chains given below trace back to one sample, sequenced in a study of shared clonotypes between healthy human individuals (TCRdb year 2020). The library was generated by the immunoSEQ multiplex PCR assay. Not all clones reach the TCRdb copy of this immuneACCESS table, which keeps in-frame sequences only. Checked studies attribute under half of the gap to unresolved V genes and leave the rest unexplained. Counted in this sample were 850,000 to 1,100,000 clones; about 72% of them appeared once. The ten most abundant clones make up about 0.94% of the sample. The sample consisted of memory CD4+ T cells from PBMCs. The sample's cell subset or site label is to be understood as: CD45RA-negative fraction. These receptors all come from a man aged 18 to 30 in good health. Some clones in this sample may be carry-over from other donors' samples.

The J gene is TRBJ1-2, the V gene TRBV7-8; D gene uncertain. The CDR3 runs 15 residues. The V end was cut by 5 bases, the J end by 4 bases, with 17 bases between. Germline assignment: CDR1 SGHVS and CDR2 FQNEAQ. DNA of the CDR3: TGTGCCAGCAGCGATCACGACCGTCAAATCTATGGCTACACCTTC. The encoded protein is CASSDHDRQIYGYTF.

In its sample, this clone was seen a few times. Other DNA sequences within the sample encode an identical CDR3. This sequence joins TRBV6-5 and TRBJ2-1, with D perhaps assigned TRBD1 or TRBD2 (5 bases each). The CDR3 runs to 14 residues. The germline gives CDR1 MNHEY, CDR2 SVGAGI. The V and J ends lost 8 bases and 1 base respectively, with 12 bases between them. CDR3 in amino acids: CASHGGASYNEQFF. CDR3 bases: TGTGCCAGCCATGGGGGAGCATCCTACAATGAGCAGTTCTTC.

The rearrangement uses TRBV5-1 and TRBJ1-4; D might be TRBD1 (6 bases). The V and J ends lost 3 bases and 2 bases respectively, with 14 bases between them. In germline, CDR1 is SGHRS, CDR2 YFSETQ. This CDR3 is built from 16 residues. This CDR3 reads CASSSLLRGTNEKLFF. The CDR3 coding sequence is TGCGCCAGCAGCTCGCTCCTCAGGGGTACTAATGAAAAACTGTTTTTT.

The chain couples TRBV2 to TRBJ2-7; D perhaps matches TRBD1 (6 bases). CDR3 length: 13 amino acids. With 8 bases removed from V and 0 bases from J, the gap between germline ends came to 11 bases. The germline V gene encodes CDR1 SNHLY and CDR2 FYNNEI. CDR3 bases: TGTGCCAGCGTGCCAGGGGTCTCCTACGAGCAGTACTTC. Translating it yields CASVPGVSYEQYF.

This clone was seen only a few times. The chain joins TRBV18 to TRBJ1-5, with 7 bases aligning to TRBD1. Unmatched junction bases numbered 8, after V lost 6 bases and J lost 6 bases. The CDR3 sequence is 14 residues long. CDR1 KGHSH and CDR2 LQKENI come from the germline V gene. CDR3 bases: TGTGCCAGCTCTCTACAGGGGATGGGTCAGCCCCAGCATTTT. It codes for CASSLQGMGQPQHF.

This chain connects TRBV10-3 to TRBJ2-1; TRBD2 matches at 9 bases. The CDR3 runs to 15 residues. After removal of 3 bases from V and 5 bases from J, the junction contained 5 bases not matched to a gene. Germline-derived CDR1 and CDR2 are ENHRY and SYGVKD. The CDR3 is CAISDSLAGHNEQFF. The CDR3 nucleotides read TGTGCCATCAGTGACTCACTAGCGGGCCACAATGAGCAGTTCTTC.

The genes are TRBV2 and TRBJ1-5; no clear D gene. The CDR3 contains 15 residues. The V gene's germline CDR1 is SNHLY and CDR2 FYNNEI. V was clipped by 2 bases and J by 1 base, with 9 bases between them. The CDR3 spells CASSESRWSNQPQHF. The CDR3 DNA sequence: TGTGCCAGCAGTGAATCGCGTTGGAGCAATCAGCCCCAGCATTTT.

The rearrangement uses TRBV28 and TRBJ2-5; TRBD1 matches at 7 bases. Germline V gene sequence: CDR1 MDHEN, CDR2 SYDVKM. V was pared by 5 bases and J by 1 base, with 7 bases of the junction left unmatched. The CDR3 length is 15 residues. The CDR3, as DNA: TGTGCCAGCAGTGACGCAGGGGGATCCCAAGAGACCCAGTACTTC. This encodes CASSDAGGSQETQYF.

V usage is TRBV5-6 and J usage is TRBJ2-3; D is perhaps TRBD2 (6 bases). Looked up from germline, CDR1 is SGHDT and CDR2 is YYEEEE. The germline V and J ends were trimmed by 0 bases and 2 bases, with 16 bases remaining between them. CDR3 length equals 17 residues. CDR3 bases: TGTGCCAGCAGCTTGGCCGGACTACCTCCTTCCACAGATACGCAGTATTTT. This codes for CASSLAGLPPSTDTQYF.

This clone has a count of ten or more. This chain uses TRBV4-2 with TRBJ2-2, with no clear D. V was shortened by 0 bases and J by 4 bases, with 9 bases between the two germline ends. The CDR3 is made up of 15 amino acids. Germline V gives CDR1 LGHNA, CDR2 YNFKEQ. Written as DNA, the CDR3 is TGTGCCAGCAGCCAAGATCAATCCCGCACCGGGGAGCTGTTTTTT. Its protein is CASSQDQSRTGELFF.

J is TRBJ1-1 and V is TRBV6-6, with TRBD1 identical over 8 bases. From germline, CDR1 is MNHNY and CDR2 SVGAGI (reference sequence). There are 15 residues in the CDR3. V shed 2 bases and J 6 bases; nucleotides not matched to a gene: 8. The CDR3 region has the DNA TGTGCCAGCAGTTACCCGCAGGGGGCTACTTCTGAAGCTTTCTTT. This sequence encodes CASSYPQGATSEAFF.

The rearrangement uses TRBV9 and TRBJ2-7; 8 positions match TRBD2. V shed 0 bases, J shed 5 bases, and the junction held 4 bases outside the gene matches. Germline CDR1 reads SGDLS; CDR2 reads YYNGEE. This CDR3 is 14 amino acids long. The CDR3 DNA follows: TGTGCCAGCAGCGTAGACGGGAGGGGCAACGAGCAGTACTTC. Translated: CASSVDGRGNEQYF.

The chain has TRBV5-8 and TRBJ1-1; 9 bases are a match to TRBD1. Germline assignment: CDR1 SGHTS and CDR2 YDEGEE. The CDR3 length is 16 residues. The ends lost 2 bases at V and 5 bases at J; junction bases unmatched: 10. Here the CDR3 reads CASSFGEGTGKTEAFF. DNA for the CDR3: TGTGCCAGCAGCTTTGGTGAGGGGACAGGGAAGACTGAAGCTTTCTTT. Drawing the rest from reference TRBV5-8 and TRBJ1-1, the complete variable domain is EAGVTQSPTHLIKTRGQQATLRCSPISGHTSVYWYQQALGLGLQFLLWYDEGEERNRGNFPPRFSGRQFPNYSSELNVNALELEDSALYLCASSFGEGTGKTEAFFGQGTRLTVV.

At least ten counts were recorded for this clone. This chain uses TRBV27 with TRBJ2-7; tentatively, D is TRBD1 or TRBD2 (5 bases each). The length of the CDR3 is 15 residues. Deletions cut 0 bases from V and 8 bases from J, with 17 bases between. Germline CDR1 is MNHEY and CDR2 is SMNVEV (reference sequence). The CDR3 sequence: CASSLSGVKTLQQYF. The CDR3 nucleotides are TGTGCCAGCAGTTTATCGGGGGTCAAGACCCTCCAGCAGTACTTC.

The chain recombines TRBV13 with TRBJ1-5; possibly TRBD1 for D (5 bases). The CDR3 contains 14 residues. V shed 0 bases and J shed 2 bases, with 5 bases lying between them. Germline V gene lookup returns CDR1 PRHDT and CDR2 FYEKMQ (reference sequence). The CDR3 region is CASSLGGGNQPQHF. The CDR3 DNA follows: TGTGCCAGCAGCTTAGGAGGGGGCAATCAGCCCCAGCATTTT.

The chain links TRBV6-1 to TRBJ1-2; 7 bases are shared with TRBD1. CDR3 size: 13 residues. The V gene's germline CDR1 is MNHNS and CDR2 SASEGT. J lost 4 bases, V lost 6 bases, and 5 bases had no gene match. The CDR3 loop is CASSLDRVYGYTF. The CDR3, as DNA: TGTGCCAGCAGCTTAGACAGGGTCTATGGCTACACCTTC.

V usage is TRBV29-1 and J usage is TRBJ1-2; TRBD1 matches at 7 bases. The junction had 13 bases not matched to a gene; V was cut back by 4 bases and J by 5 bases. Germline lookup yields CDR1 SQVTM and CDR2 ANQGSEA. There are 15 residues in the CDR3. The CDR3 sequence is CSVGEGQGVGYGYTF. The CDR3 DNA reads TGCAGCGTTGGAGAGGGCCAGGGGGTCGGGTATGGCTACACCTTC.

This chain links TRBV28 with TRBJ1-3; weak D call: TRBD1 (6 bases). CDR1 is MDHEN and CDR2 is SYDVKM in the germline V gene. Deletions cut 4 bases from V and 0 bases from J, with 13 bases between. This CDR3 comprises 16 residues. In DNA, the CDR3 is TGTGCCAGCAGTTCCACCCTCAGGGGCTCTGGAAACACCATATATTTT. Protein: CASSSTLRGSGNTIYF.

The CDR3 is CSALLAKNIQYF. CDR3 sequence (DNA): TGCAGCGCATTGTTAGCCAAAAACATTCAGTACTTC. The gene calls are TRBV29-1 and TRBJ2-4; D gene unclear. The CDR3 sequence is 12 residues long. V was shortened by 7 bases and J by 0 bases, with 7 bases between the two germline ends. Germline values: CDR1 SQVTM, CDR2 ANQGSEA.

CDR3 region: CASSPREGRINEQFF. CDR3 DNA sequence: TGTGCCAGCAGCCCCCGAGAGGGGCGGATCAATGAGCAGTTCTTC. This chain links TRBV9 with TRBJ2-1; D may match TRBD1 or TRBD2 (5 bases each). The CDR3 loop spans 15 amino acids. V lost 4 bases and J 6 bases, leaving 17 bases between the germline ends. CDR1 and CDR2 (germline): SGDLS, YYNGEE.

V and J are TRBV7-3 and TRBJ1-5; the D is unclear. The CDR3 sequence is 13 residues long. V was trimmed by 5 bases and J by 3 bases, leaving 8 bases between them. CDR1 and CDR2 (germline): SGHTA, FQGTGA. In DNA form, the CDR3 reads TGTGCCAGCAGCCTCAGCCACAATCAGCCCCAGCATTTT. This codes for CASSLSHNQPQHF.

The chain employs TRBV7-2 and TRBJ2-7; TRBD2 is a possible D gene (6 bases). The length of the CDR3 is 13 residues. CDR1 SGHTA and CDR2 FQGNSA come from the germline V gene. V was cut by 6 bases and J by 4 bases, with 13 bases left in between. The CDR3 sequence is CASSRNSGYEQYF. In nucleotides, the CDR3 is TGTGCCAGCAGTCGGAATAGCGGTTACGAGCAGTACTTC. Drawing the rest from reference TRBV7-2 and TRBJ2-7, the complete variable domain is GAGVSQSPSNKVTEKGKDVELRCDPISGHTALYWYRQSLGQGLEFLIYFQGNSAPDKSGLPSDRFSAERTGGSVSTLTIQRTQQEDSAVYLCASSRNSGYEQYFGPGTRLTVT.

About this clone itself: At the DNA level, this CDR3 is encoded by other sequences in the same sample as well. The rearrangement links TRBV6-5 to TRBJ1-1; a weak D match, TRBD1 (5 bases). Between the trimmed V and J ends, which lost 5 bases and 0 bases, there was a span of 10 bases. The germline V gene has CDR1 MNHEY and CDR2 SVGAGI. There are 14 residues in the CDR3. CDR3 protein: CASSSPGVNTEAFF. The CDR3 DNA is TGTGCCAGCAGTAGCCCGGGGGTGAACACTGAAGCTTTCTTT.

The chain uses TRBV25-1 and TRBJ2-1; no clear D gene. The V gene's germline CDR1 is MGHDK and CDR2 SYGVNS. V was trimmed by 1 base and J by 4 bases, leaving 8 bases between them. The CDR3 is 14 amino acids. The CDR3 protein is CASSESPPYNEQFF. In DNA, the CDR3 is TGTGCCAGCAGTGAATCCCCACCTTACAATGAGCAGTTCTTC.

The CDR3 loop reads CASSQDESIETQYF. The CDR3 DNA sequence: TGTGCCAGCAGCCAAGATGAGTCTATAGAGACCCAGTACTTC. The chain links TRBV4-2 to TRBJ2-5; no clear D. Trimming shortened V by 0 bases and J by 4 bases, and 9 bases separated the two germline ends. Germline-derived CDR1 and CDR2 are LGHNA and YNFKEQ. This CDR3 region has 14 residues.

The chain is built from TRBV28 and TRBJ2-1, with 16 bases identical to TRBD2. The germline V gene encodes CDR1 MDHEN and CDR2 SYDVKM. This CDR3 comprises 21 residues. V gave up 4 bases and J gave up 0 bases; unmatched junction bases: 12. The CDR3 nucleotides are TGTGCCAGCAGTTCAAGGGCTCCGGGACTAGCGGGAGGGAGCTCCTACAATGAGCAGTTCTTC. The encoded protein is CASSSRAPGLAGGSSYNEQFF.

The chain has TRBV30 and TRBJ1-5, with D maybe TRBD1 (6 bases). In germline, CDR1 is GTSNPN, CDR2 SVGIG (reference sequence). This CDR3 region has 13 residues. The ends were cut back, 3 bases at V and 9 bases at J, with 15 bases in the middle. The CDR3 protein is CAWSNGGDRPQHF. Written as DNA, the CDR3 is TGTGCCTGGAGCAACGGGGGCGATCGGCCCCAGCATTTT.

Of note for this clone: The same CDR3 arises from other DNA sequences in this sample as well. CDR3 nucleotide sequence: TGTGCCAGCAGCGTAGAAGTGGGAGGGAGCTCCTACGAGCAGTACTTC. This gives the protein CASSVEVGGSSYEQYF. The V and J genes are TRBV9 and TRBJ2-7; 7 bases line up with TRBD2. The CDR3 contains 16 residues. From germline, CDR1 is SGDLS and CDR2 YYNGEE. Unmatched junction bases numbered 6, after V lost 0 bases and J lost 0 bases.